Below, one T cell receptor (beta chain) is given with its context. Its cognate antigen is unknown. This record comes from a study of T cells expressing NK-cell markers. In the study overall: According to the study, TCR beta repertoires originated from sorted CD3+CD56+NKG2C+, CD3+CD56+NKG2C- and CD3+CD56-NKG2C+ T cells. One of eight sequenced donors was HCMV-seronegative; the other seven were seropositive. Findings and caveats of the study: Also leading the CD3+CD56-NKG2C+ fraction in a handful of donors were these clonotypes.

Generation of TCR beta cDNA was performed by 5'RACE template switching incorporating UMIs. TCRdb re-called the 5' RACE reads and shows each CDR3 protein once, DNA omitted. This sample's table reports some 390,000 distinct CDR3 sequences. CDR1 and CDR2 (germline): LGHNA, YNFKEQ. The CDR3 consists of 17 residues. The chain carries TRBV4-2 and TRBJ2-3; the D gene TCRdb calls, TRBD2, cannot be checked with no DNA. The sequencing sample was made of blood T cells: a sorted CD56 or NKG2C T cell subset, CD4+ or CD8+ T cells, or bulk PBMC T cells (not recorded which). The sequence was obtained from a woman between 50 and 59 years old in good health. CDR3 residues: CASSQESGRAQTDTQYF.